A selection of T cell receptor beta chains follows, all from one sample in a study of T cell responses to AZD1222 COVID-19 vaccine. The data were produced by immunoSEQ multiplex PCR, yet TCRdb's version contains in-frame clones alone and is incomplete. Of about 140,000 clones listed, just under 95% are singletons. The sequencing here drew on peripheral blood, taken after recovery from COVID-19. These TCRs come from an adult who had recovered from COVID-19. Each CDR3 is given with its conserved first and last residue. A D gene is named only where the DNA matches it firmly. Clone size appears in some rows only: once, few, many, or a class for an expanded clone.

D	V	size	J	CDR3	DNA
TRBD1	TRBV30	once	TRBJ1-1	CAWSVSDRANTEAFF	TGTGCCTGGAGTGTGTCGGACAGGGCGAACACTGAAGCTTTCTTT
TRBD1	TRBV2	NA	TRBJ1-3	CASSVQGLAGNTIYF	TGTGCCAGCAGTGTACAGGGGCTTGCTGGAAACACCATATATTTT
NA	TRBV7-2	NA	TRBJ1-6	CASSSLGRARNSPLHF	TGTGCCAGCAGCTCCCTGGGGAGGGCTCGGAATTCACCCCTCCACTTT
NA	TRBV7-8	NA	TRBJ1-3	CASSFRLQAHIGGNTIYF	TGTGCCAGCAGCTTTAGGTTACAGGCTCATATCGGGGGGAACACCATATATTTT
NA	TRBV15	NA	TRBJ1-3	CATSSYRAFSGNTIYF	TGTGCCACCAGCAGCTACAGGGCCTTCTCTGGAAACACCATATATTTT
NA	TRBV11-2	NA	TRBJ2-1	CASSSQDRNNEQFF	TGTGCCAGCAGCTCCCAGGACCGTAACAATGAGCAGTTCTTC
NA	TRBV9	NA	TRBJ1-4	CASSVGGSSGEKLFF	TGTGCCAGCAGCGTAGGAGGCAGTAGTGGGGAAAAACTGTTTTTT
TRBD1	TRBV11-3	NA	TRBJ2-7	CASSRRTGDHEQYF	TGTGCCAGCAGCCGGAGGACAGGGGACCACGAGCAGTACTTC
TRBD1	TRBV7-9	once	TRBJ2-2	CASSSGQQFPGELFF	TGTGCCAGCAGCTCGGGACAGCAGTTTCCCGGGGAGCTGTTTTTT
NA	TRBV6-6	NA	TRBJ2-1	CASSYSAQAEQFF	TGTGCCAGCAGTTACTCCGCGCAGGCAGAGCAGTTCTTC
TRBD2	TRBV11-2	NA	TRBJ2-5	CASSGASGAFTGVQYF	TGTGCCAGCAGCGGAGCTAGCGGGGCCTTTACGGGGGTCCAGTACTTC
NA	TRBV5-4	NA	TRBJ2-7	CASSGSAGYEQYF	TGTGCCAGCAGCGGATCGGCGGGATACGAGCAGTACTTC
NA	TRBV28	NA	TRBJ2-3	CASSASSVTSTDTQYF	TGTGCCAGCAGTGCCTCTAGCGTCACTAGCACAGATACGCAGTATTTT
NA	TRBV19	NA	TRBJ2-7	CASTPRVGGGYEQYF	TGTGCCAGTACCCCGAGAGTTGGCGGCGGCTACGAGCAGTACTTC
NA	TRBV4-1	NA	TRBJ1-4	CASRGGEGEKLFF	TGCGCCAGCAGGGGGGGAGAAGGTGAAAAACTGTTTTTT
NA	TRBV6-6	NA	TRBJ2-7	CASSSPGRSYEQYF	TGTGCCAGCAGTTCACCGGGACGGAGCTACGAGCAGTACTTC
NA	TRBV25-1	NA	TRBJ2-7	CASSEFGRGRNEQYF	TGTGCCAGCAGTGAATTCGGTCGGGGGCGGAACGAGCAGTACTTC
TRBD1	TRBV3-1/TRBV3-2	NA	TRBJ2-1	CASSSDRGTRQFF	TGTGCCAGCAGCTCTGACAGGGGAACGCGGCAGTTCTTC
TRBD1	TRBV28	NA	TRBJ2-1	CASLDRGRWNEQFF	TGTGCCAGCCTTGACAGGGGGCGCTGGAATGAGCAGTTCTTC
NA	TRBV27	NA	TRBJ1-1	CASSALGSPNTEAFF	TGTGCCAGCAGTGCCCTTGGGAGCCCGAACACTGAAGCTTTCTTT
TRBD2	TRBV4-2	NA	TRBJ2-1	CASSQVAASGNYNEQFF	TGTGCCAGCAGCCAAGTTGCGGCTAGCGGGAACTACAATGAGCAGTTCTTC
NA	TRBV13	once	TRBJ1-1	CASSLAANTEAFF	TGTGCCAGCAGCTTAGCGGCGAACACTGAAGCTTTCTTT
NA	TRBV5-1	NA	TRBJ1-1	CASSLWRARNTEAFF	TGCGCCAGCAGCTTGTGGCGGGCCAGGAACACTGAAGCTTTCTTT
TRBD2	TRBV20-1	NA	TRBJ2-1	CSASSRKGWSGSYNEQFF	TGCAGTGCTAGTAGTCGCAAAGGCTGGAGCGGGAGCTACAATGAGCAGTTCTTC
NA	TRBV5-1	NA	TRBJ2-5	CASSLGPSQETQYF	TGCGCCAGCAGCTTGGGGCCGTCCCAAGAGACCCAGTACTTC
TRBD1	TRBV6-1	NA	TRBJ2-7	CASSEVKGAGEQYF	TGTGCCAGCAGTGAAGTGAAGGGGGCAGGTGAGCAGTACTTC
NA	TRBV14	NA	TRBJ2-1	CASSRNGLYGDYNEQFF	TGTGCCAGCAGCCGGAATGGGCTATACGGAGATTACAATGAGCAGTTCTTC
NA	TRBV11-2	NA	TRBJ2-7	CASSLDGKGYEQYF	TGTGCCAGCAGCTTAGACGGGAAAGGGTACGAGCAGTACTTC
NA	TRBV5-1	NA	TRBJ1-4	CASSLDGQNEKLFF	TGCGCCAGCAGCTTGGACGGGCAGAATGAAAAACTGTTTTTT
TRBD2	TRBV27	few	TRBJ2-3	CASRGTSGPSTDTQYF	TGTGCCAGCAGAGGGACTAGCGGGCCTAGCACAGATACGCAGTATTTT
NA	TRBV29-1	NA	TRBJ1-1	CSAAGFLNSMNTEAFF	TGCAGCGCTGCCGGGTTCCTTAATTCCATGAACACTGAAGCTTTCTTT
NA	TRBV2	NA	TRBJ1-1	CASKGRGRDTEAFF	TGTGCCAGCAAAGGAAGGGGCAGGGACACTGAAGCTTTCTTT
NA	TRBV5-1	NA	TRBJ2-1	CASRPGPGNEQFF	TGCGCCAGCAGACCCGGGCCAGGCAATGAGCAGTTCTTC
NA	TRBV18	NA	TRBJ1-2	CASSPSEVNYGYTF	TGTGCCAGCTCACCAAGCGAGGTTAACTATGGCTACACCTTC
NA	TRBV7-9	NA	TRBJ2-1	CASSLDNEQFF	TGTGCCAGCAGCTTAGACAATGAGCAGTTCTTC
NA	TRBV10-2	NA	TRBJ2-7	CASSAEGPYEQYF	TGCGCCAGCAGTGCTGAGGGCCCCTACGAGCAGTACTTC
TRBD1	TRBV6-5	NA	TRBJ1-1	CASLVTGGLTEAFF	TGTGCCAGCCTAGTAACAGGGGGCCTCACTGAAGCTTTCTTT
NA	TRBV9	NA	TRBJ2-5	CASSVDAGEETQYF	TGTGCCAGCAGCGTAGATGCAGGGGAAGAGACCCAGTACTTC
NA	TRBV14	NA	TRBJ2-7	CASSPSMGRLYEQYF	TGTGCCAGCAGCCCTTCCATGGGACGGCTCTACGAGCAGTACTTC
NA	TRBV29-1	NA	TRBJ1-2	CSVALSRGSYGYTF	TGCAGCGTCGCTCTGAGTCGGGGGTCATATGGCTACACCTTC
TRBD1	TRBV28	NA	TRBJ1-1	CASSYLGGAGLRSTEAFF	TGTGCCAGCAGTTACCTAGGGGGCGCTGGGCTTAGGTCCACTGAAGCTTTCTTT
NA	TRBV3-1/TRBV3-2	NA	TRBJ1-6	CASSQEGTPDSPLHF	TGTGCCAGCAGCCAAGAAGGGACCCCGGATTCACCCCTCCACTTT
NA	TRBV28	NA	TRBJ2-7	CASGGPNEQYF	TGTGCCAGCGGGGGTCCTAACGAGCAGTACTTC
NA	TRBV5-6	NA	TRBJ1-1	CASSSSTEAFF	TGTGCCAGCAGCAGCTCCACTGAAGCTTTCTTT
NA	TRBV28	NA	TRBJ2-1	CASSPQAIVYNEQFF	TGTGCCAGCAGTCCCCAGGCTATCGTTTACAATGAGCAGTTCTTC
TRBD2	TRBV30	NA	TRBJ2-1	CAWIISGRYNEQFF	TGTGCCTGGATAATTAGCGGGAGATACAATGAGCAGTTCTTC
NA	TRBV11-3	NA	TRBJ2-5	CASSFNFGGQETQYF	TGTGCCAGCAGCTTTAATTTCGGAGGGCAAGAGACCCAGTACTTC
TRBD1	TRBV18	NA	TRBJ1-1	CASYQDRGNIEAFF	TGTGCCAGCTATCAAGACAGGGGGAACATTGAAGCTTTCTTT
NA	TRBV2	NA	TRBJ2-5	CASSESRAQETQYF	TGTGCCAGCAGTGAGTCAAGGGCGCAAGAGACCCAGTACTTC
NA	TRBV7-2	NA	TRBJ2-5	CASKKGGGVQETQYF	TGTGCCAGCAAAAAGGGGGGCGGGGTCCAAGAGACCCAGTACTTC
NA	TRBV7-2	NA	TRBJ2-1	CASSGAGNSFSYNEQFF	TGTGCCAGCAGCGGGGCGGGCAATTCCTTCTCCTACAATGAGCAGTTCTTC
NA	TRBV6-4	NA	TRBJ1-1	CASSEGTDKNTEAFF	TGTGCCAGCAGTGAGGGAACCGACAAGAACACTGAAGCTTTCTTT
NA	TRBV18	once	TRBJ1-6	CASSPAAATGSPLHF	TGTGCCAGCTCACCAGCGGCAGCCACGGGGTCACCCCTCCACTTT